Listed below are T cell receptor beta chains from one sample, sequenced in a study of blood T cell repertoires in COVID-19. Assay: immunoSEQ multiplex PCR; the TCRdb copy retains only in-frame clones and omits some. This sample carries about 160,000 clones, approximately 90% of them seen once, and the ten largest clones take about 4.2%. The sample was peripheral blood. These receptors came from a woman aged 55 to 70 with active or convalescent COVID-19. Both conserved end residues are part of each CDR3. D genes are given only for firm matches. Rows give clone size only sometimes, using once, few, many, or a class for an expanded clone.

j_call,v_call,clone_size,d_call,cdr3_aa,cdr3_nt
TRBJ1-2,TRBV27,-,-,CASSYGQLSHYGYTF,TGTGCCAGCAGTTACGGACAGCTTTCTCACTATGGCTACACCTTC
TRBJ2-7,TRBV7-9,-,TRBD1,CASSLGTGDSEQYF,TGTGCCAGCAGCTTAGGGACAGGGGATAGCGAGCAGTACTTC
TRBJ1-1,TRBV2,-,TRBD1,CASSEWTGGTEAFF,TGTGCCAGCAGTGAGTGGACAGGGGGGACTGAAGCTTTCTTT
TRBJ2-5,TRBV7-2,-,TRBD2,CASSLQRGNAETQYF,TGTGCCAGCAGCTTACAGCGGGGCAACGCGGAGACCCAGTACTTC
TRBJ1-2,TRBV7-9,-,-,CASTQGGGYTF,TGTGCCAGCACCCAGGGTGGTGGCTACACCTTC
TRBJ2-2,TRBV7-2,-,-,CASSPSRGNTGELFF,TGTGCCAGCAGCCCCTCTCGGGGGAACACCGGGGAGCTGTTTTTT
TRBJ2-3,TRBV7-2,-,-,CASSLYGGATDTQYF,TGTGCCAGCAGCTTATACGGCGGGGCAACAGATACGCAGTATTTT
TRBJ2-5,TRBV6-2/TRBV6-3,-,TRBD1,CASSWTGVETQYF,TGTGCCAGCAGCTGGACAGGGGTTGAGACCCAGTACTTC
TRBJ2-7,TRBV5-6,-,TRBD1,CASSFTGTGGDSYEQYF,TGTGCCAGCAGCTTTACCGGGACAGGGGGCGATTCCTACGAGCAGTACTTC
TRBJ1-1,TRBV6-5,-,-,CASSSRRGNTEAFF,TGTGCCAGCAGCTCTCGGAGGGGGAACACTGAAGCTTTCTTT
TRBJ2-3,TRBV29-1,-,TRBD1,CSVWDSQFGTDTQYF,TGCAGCGTCTGGGACAGTCAATTCGGCACAGATACGCAGTATTTT
TRBJ2-3,TRBV7-2,-,TRBD2,CASSLAGDDTQYF,TGTGCCAGCAGCTTGGCGGGGGATGATACGCAGTATTTT
TRBJ1-2,TRBV27,-,-,CASSRLTDRDYGYTF,TGTGCCAGCAGCCGTCTGACAGACCGCGACTATGGCTACACCTTC
TRBJ2-1,TRBV5-6,-,TRBD1,CASSRQGVYNEQFF,TGTGCCAGCAGTAGACAGGGGGTTTACAATGAGCAGTTCTTC
TRBJ1-1,TRBV18,-,-,CASSLDRNTEAFF,TGTGCCAGCTCACTCGACAGGAACACTGAAGCTTTCTTT
TRBJ2-3,TRBV29-1,-,-,CSVAPRAGASTDTQYF,TGCAGCGTTGCCCCCCGGGCGGGGGCTAGCACAGATACGCAGTATTTT
TRBJ1-1,TRBV7-9,-,-,CASSLVSGAIGAAFF,TGTGCCAGCAGCTTAGTGTCAGGGGCCATAGGGGCAGCTTTCTTT
TRBJ2-3,TRBV3-1/TRBV3-2,once,-,CASSQVEGLAQYF,TGTGCCAGCAGCCAAGTTGAGGGCCTGGCGCAGTATTTT
TRBJ2-7,TRBV12-3/TRBV12-4,-,-,CASGRGQAGEQYF,TGTGCCAGCGGGAGGGGACAGGCAGGCGAGCAGTACTTC
TRBJ1-4,TRBV9,-,TRBD1,CASSETGGSLEKLFF,TGTGCCAGCAGCGAGACAGGGGGCTCATTGGAAAAACTGTTTTTT
TRBJ2-3,TRBV12-3/TRBV12-4,-,-,CASSFTDTDTQYF,TGTGCCAGCAGTTTTACAGACACAGATACGCAGTATTTT
TRBJ1-1,TRBV29-1,few,-,CSVEPGSGTEAFF,TGCAGCGTTGAACCCGGGTCTGGCACTGAAGCTTTCTTT
TRBJ1-1,TRBV6-2/TRBV6-3,-,-,CASSYSFRAITEAFF,TGTGCCAGCAGTTACTCTTTCAGGGCGATAACTGAAGCTTTCTTT
TRBJ2-3,TRBV4-3,-,TRBD1,CASSLMATGGTDTQYF,TGCGCCAGCAGCTTGATGGCGACAGGGGGGACAGATACGCAGTATTTT
TRBJ1-1,TRBV19,-,TRBD1,CASMGQGNTEAFF,TGTGCCAGTATGGGACAGGGGAACACTGAAGCTTTCTTT
TRBJ2-2,TRBV5-6,-,-,CASSLGGLYTGELFF,TGTGCCAGCAGCCTAGGTGGACTCTACACCGGGGAGCTGTTTTTT
TRBJ1-6,TRBV6-1,-,-,CASSETLHNSPLHF,TGTGCCAGCAGTGAAACTCTGCATAATTCACCCCTCCACTTT
TRBJ1-6,TRBV18,few,TRBD1,CASSKQQGVKDNSPLHF,TGTGCCAGCTCAAAGCAACAGGGGGTAAAGGATAATTCACCCCTCCACTTT